A single sample gave rise to the 15 T cell receptor beta chains below, sequenced in a study of PD-L1 blockade in urothelial cancer. Profiling relied on immunoSEQ multiplex PCR, and the TCRdb table lists in-frame clones only, not all of them. The data show 70,000 to 95,000 clones, 89% seen once. Time point defined: pretreatment peripheral blood. The sequences come from PBMCs, collected around atezolizumab (anti-PD-L1) treatment. Receptor source: a woman aged 80 or over with urothelial cancer.

The chain recombines TRBV19 with TRBJ1-4; 7 nucleotides match TRBD1. V was clipped by 2 bases and J by 0 bases; unmatched bases: 0. From germline, CDR1 is LNHDA and CDR2 SQIVND (reference sequence). There are 15 residues in the CDR3. CDR3: CASSIQGATNEKLFF. CDR3 bases: TGTGCCAGTAGTATACAGGGGGCAACTAATGAAAAACTGTTTTTT.

The chain is built from TRBV19 and TRBJ1-1, with a weak D call TRBD1 (6 bases). The CDR3 has 14 residues. Germline V gene lookup returns CDR1 LNHDA and CDR2 SQIVND (reference sequence). The V gene lost 4 bases and the J gene lost 0 bases, with 9 bases spanning the gap. CDR3 sequence: CASSRGQVNTEAFF. CDR3 coding DNA: TGTGCCAGTAGTAGGGGACAAGTGAACACTGAAGCTTTCTTT.

The V and J genes are TRBV28 and TRBJ2-1; TRBD2 might be the D (6 bases). V was cut by 6 bases and J by 2 bases, with 17 bases left in between. The germline gives CDR1 MDHEN, CDR2 SYDVKM. The CDR3 length is 16 residues. The CDR3 here is CASSSLGGSPYNEQFF. CDR3 DNA: TGTGCCAGCAGCAGTCTAGGAGGGAGCCCCTACAATGAGCAGTTCTTC.

This chain joins TRBV25-1 and TRBJ1-1; no clear D gene. The V gene lost 5 bases and the J gene lost 0 bases, with 7 bases spanning the gap. Germline V gene sequence: CDR1 MGHDK, CDR2 SYGVNS. The CDR3 runs to 13 residues. The CDR3 protein is CASSLSMNTEAFF. The CDR3 region has the DNA TGTGCCAGCAGTTTAAGCATGAACACTGAAGCTTTCTTT.

V and J are TRBV18 and TRBJ2-5, with 10 bases lining up with TRBD2. The germline V gene has CDR1 KGHSH and CDR2 LQKENI. V lost 0 bases to trimming and J lost 9 bases; unmatched junction nucleotides: 10. The CDR3 has 16 residues. The CDR3 DNA follows: TGTGCCAGCTCACCACCCTTGCCTAGCGGGAGCCGGGCCCAGTACTTC. Its translation is CASSPPLPSGSRAQYF.

This chain uses TRBV28 with TRBJ2-3; D is perhaps TRBD2 (7 bases). Trimming cost V 5 bases and J 6 bases, with 21 bases left between them. Germline V lookup: CDR1 MDHEN, CDR2 SYDVKM. This CDR3 spans 16 amino acids. CDR3 nucleotide sequence: TGTGCCAGCAGTCGTGGGGGGGCGTTTCCGGGGGATACGCAGTATTTT. Translating gives CASSRGGAFPGDTQYF.

The rearrangement uses TRBV2 and TRBJ2-1, with 8 bases lining up with TRBD1. The CDR3 is 15 residues long. Germline lookup yields CDR1 SNHLY and CDR2 FYNNEI. Trimming removed 8 bases from V and 1 base from J; junction bases left unmatched: 7. The CDR3 bases are TGTGCCAGCTTACAGGGGGTCCCTTCCTACAATGAGCAGTTCTTC. Translated, it gives CASLQGVPSYNEQFF.

This clone was recorded a few times. The chain recombines TRBV18 with TRBJ1-1, with a weak D call TRBD1 (5 bases). CDR3 length equals 13 residues. V lost 4 bases, J lost 5 bases, and 11 bases lay in between. The germline gives CDR1 KGHSH, CDR2 LQKENI. The CDR3 sequence: CASSLQEGTEAFF. The CDR3 DNA reads as TGTGCCAGCTCACTACAGGAGGGGACTGAAGCTTTCTTT.

Concerning this clone: At one of its ends the junction is not consistent with the germline gene, which may arise from a read error. CDR3 amino acids: CIGSANEKLFF. The CDR3 DNA sequence: TGTATTGGGAGCGCCAATGAAAAACTGTTTTTT. The V call is TRBV20-1, the J call TRBJ1-4; no clear D. The CDR3 length is 11 residues. Per the germline V gene, CDR1 is DFQATT and CDR2 is SNEGSKA (reference sequence).

The chain carries TRBV28 and TRBJ1-2; maybe TRBD1 (6 bases). The V and J ends lost 6 bases and 8 bases respectively, with 16 bases between them. The CDR3 totals 13 residues. Germline-derived CDR1 and CDR2 are MDHEN and SYDVKM. In DNA, the CDR3 is TGTGCCAGCAGAGAGGGGGGGCGAAAGGGCTACACCTTC. This translates into CASREGGRKGYTF.

The V and J genes are TRBV18 and TRBJ1-1; 11 bases map to TRBD1. The germline V gene has CDR1 KGHSH and CDR2 LQKENI. The J segment lost 3 bases and the V segment lost 3 bases, leaving 3 bases of the junction unmatched. This CDR3 comprises 15 residues. CDR3 in amino acids: CASSPGQGEYTEAFF. The CDR3 coding sequence is TGTGCCAGCTCACCGGGACAGGGGGAGTACACTGAAGCTTTCTTT.

The rearrangement links TRBV27 to TRBJ2-7, with TRBD2 matching 15 bases. The J segment lost 4 bases and the V segment lost 3 bases, leaving 4 bases of the junction unmatched. CDR3 size: 16 residues. The germline gives CDR1 MNHEY, CDR2 SMNVEV (reference sequence). The CDR3 nucleotides read TGTGCCAGCAGTTTGGGGACTAGCGGGAGGATGTACGAGCAGTACTTC. This gives the protein CASSLGTSGRMYEQYF.

The chain joins TRBV10-2 to TRBJ2-3; weak D call: TRBD2 (6 bases). The CDR3 covers 16 residues. From germline, CDR1 is WSHSY and CDR2 SAAADI. Between the trimmed V and J ends, which lost 5 bases and 3 bases, there was a span of 18 bases. CDR3 sequence (DNA): TGCGCCAGCAGTTCTGGGAGGTTGGGTTTTACAGATACGCAGTATTTT. Amino acids: CASSSGRLGFTDTQYF.

The genes are TRBV11-3 and TRBJ2-2, with a weak D call TRBD2 (5 bases). The germline V gene has CDR1 SGHNT and CDR2 YENEEA. The germline V and J ends were trimmed by 2 bases and 6 bases, with 13 bases remaining between them. The CDR3 is made up of 15 amino acids. The CDR3 sequence is CASSLQEAVAGELFF. The CDR3 DNA follows: TGTGCCAGCAGCTTACAGGAGGCGGTTGCCGGGGAGCTGTTTTTT. The complete variable domain, with remaining parts taken from reference TRBV11-3 and TRBJ2-2, reads EAGVVQSPRYKIIEKKQPVAFWCNPISGHNTLYWYLQNLGQGPELLIRYENEEAVDDSQLPKDRFSAERLKGVDSTLKIQPAELGDSAVYLCASSLQEAVAGELFFGEGSRLTVL.

Only one count was recorded for this clone. V gene TRBV28 combines with J gene TRBJ1-2, with D uncertain. V lost 5 bases, J lost 4 bases, and 17 bases lay in between. This CDR3 comprises 15 residues. Germline V gene lookup returns CDR1 MDHEN and CDR2 SYDVKM. CDR3 DNA sequence: TGTGCCAGCAGTGGCCGGGATCCCAACCTCTATGGCTACACCTTC. This encodes CASSGRDPNLYGYTF.